The 23 T cell receptor beta chains below all came from one sample that was sequenced in a study of blood T cell repertoires in COVID-19. TCRdb's table, derived via immunoSEQ multiplex PCR, lists solely in-frame clones and lacks some. The sample lists about 87,000 clones, about 80% occurring once. The sample was peripheral blood. Every receptor here comes from a woman aged 45 to 65 with acute or convalescent COVID-19.

This clone came up a few times. V is TRBV7-9 and J is TRBJ1-4; 10 bases match TRBD1. The length of the CDR3 is 16 residues. J lost 5 bases, V lost 1 base, and 4 bases had no gene match. Germline-derived CDR1 and CDR2 are SEHNR and FQNEAQ (reference sequence). CDR3 amino acids: CASSLGDRGRNEKLFF. The CDR3 DNA follows: TGTGCCAGCAGCTTAGGGGACAGGGGTCGGAATGAAAAACTGTTTTTT. Complete variable domain (other parts from reference TRBV7-9 and TRBJ1-4): DTGVSQNPRHKITKRGQNVTFRCDPISEHNRLYWYRQTLGQGPEFLTYFQNEAQLEKSRLLSDRFSAERPKGSFSTLEIQRTEQGDSAMYLCASSLGDRGRNEKLFFGSGTQLSVL.

The rearrangement links TRBV3-1 (or the pseudogene TRBV3-2) to TRBJ1-1, with D maybe TRBD1 (5 bases). The CDR3 sequence is 12 residues long. Looked up from germline, CDR1 is LGHDT and CDR2 is YNNKEL (reference sequence). V dropped 4 bases and J dropped 7 bases, with 10 bases sitting between them. This CDR3 reads CASSLLDSEAFF. The CDR3 nucleotides are TGTGCCAGCAGCCTATTAGACAGTGAAGCTTTCTTT.

The rearrangement links TRBV18 to TRBJ2-2; the D gene is possibly TRBD1 (5 bases). The CDR3 totals 15 residues. In germline, CDR1 is KGHSH, CDR2 LQKENI. V shed 2 bases and J shed 4 bases, with 11 bases lying between them. The CDR3 reads CASSPRGQTTGELFF. The CDR3 nucleotides are TGTGCCAGCTCACCAAGGGGCCAGACCACCGGGGAGCTGTTTTTT.

This chain connects TRBV13 to TRBJ2-1, with TRBD2 matching 9 bases. This CDR3 contains 19 residues. V shed 4 bases, J shed 2 bases, and the junction held 15 bases outside the gene matches. Germline V gene data show CDR1 as PRHDT and CDR2 as FYEKMQ (reference sequence). The CDR3 protein is CASSYGLAGKRAPYNEQFF. The CDR3, as DNA: TGTGCCAGCAGCTACGGGCTAGCGGGGAAACGGGCACCCTACAATGAGCAGTTCTTC.

This chain links TRBV5-8 with TRBJ1-5; D gene ambiguous. V was trimmed by 0 bases and J by 3 bases, leaving 7 bases between them. Germline V gene sequence: CDR1 SGHTS, CDR2 YDEGEE. This CDR3 has 14 residues. DNA of the CDR3: TGTGCCAGCAGCTTGGGGCAGAACAATCAGCCCCAGCATTTT. It translates to CASSLGQNNQPQHF.

The chain links TRBV28 to TRBJ1-2, with D hard to call. This CDR3 has 14 amino acids. From germline, CDR1 is MDHEN and CDR2 SYDVKM. V lost 7 bases to trimming and J lost 6 bases, with 18 bases between them. The CDR3 loop reads CASTRALPGDGYTF. The CDR3 nucleotides are TGTGCCAGCACCCGGGCCCTCCCGGGAGATGGCTACACCTTC.

The chain joins TRBV6-4 to TRBJ2-2; D perhaps matches TRBD1 (6 bases). Germline V lookup: CDR1 MRHNA, CDR2 SNTAGT. V shed 6 bases and J shed 1 base, with 9 bases lying between them. There are 14 residues in the CDR3. The CDR3 loop reads CASSHRENTGELFF. For the CDR3, the DNA is TGTGCCAGCAGCCACAGGGAGAACACCGGGGAGCTGTTTTTT.

The rearrangement links TRBV14 to TRBJ2-2; a weak D match, TRBD2 (6 bases). Germline V lookup: CDR1 SGHDN, CDR2 FVKESK. With 4 bases removed from V and 6 bases from J, the gap between germline ends came to 9 bases. The CDR3 has 13 residues. CDR3 residues: CASSPRLAGELFF. The CDR3 bases are TGTGCCAGCAGCCCTAGACTAGCCGGGGAGCTGTTTTTT. The full variable domain, with the rest looked up from reference TRBV14 and TRBJ2-2, is EAGVTQFPSHSVIEKGQTVTLRCDPISGHDNLYWYRRVMGKEIKFLLHFVKESKQDESGMPNNRFLAERTGGTYSTLKVQPAELEDSGVYFCASSPRLAGELFFGEGSRLTVL.

The chain is built from TRBV18 and TRBJ1-1; D is perhaps TRBD1 (5 bases). The length of the CDR3 is 15 residues. CDR1 and CDR2 from the germline V gene are KGHSH and LQKENI. V dropped 3 bases and J dropped 5 bases, with 16 bases sitting between them. CDR3 region: CASSPSAGGETEAFF. CDR3 nucleotide sequence: TGTGCCAGCTCACCCAGTGCCGGGGGGGAGACTGAAGCTTTCTTT. Filled out from reference TRBV18 and TRBJ1-1, the complete variable domain reads NAGVMQNPRHLVRRRGQEARLRCSPMKGHSHVYWYRQLPEEGLKFMVYLQKENIIDESGMPKERFSAEFPKEGPSILRIQQVVRGDSAAYFCASSPSAGGETEAFFGQGTRLTVV.

V gene TRBV7-6 combines with J gene TRBJ1-6, with a tentative D call TRBD1 (6 bases). The CDR3 runs to 15 residues. V lost 1 base to trimming and J lost 9 bases, with 13 bases between them. Germline V gives CDR1 SGHVS, CDR2 FNYEAQ. The DNA of the CDR3 is TGTGCCAGCAGCTTAGACACAGGGTGGGGTTCACCCCTCCACTTT. It is translated as CASSLDTGWGSPLHF.

This chain connects TRBV3-1 (or the pseudogene TRBV3-2) to TRBJ1-5; D may be TRBD1 (5 bases). Trimming cost V 0 bases and J 0 bases, with 9 bases left between them. This CDR3 comprises 16 residues. CDR1 is LGHDT and CDR2 is YNNKEL in the germline V gene (reference sequence). For the CDR3, the DNA is TGTGCCAGCAGCCAAGATGTAGGGGATAGCAATCAGCCCCAGCATTTT. Protein product: CASSQDVGDSNQPQHF.

The chain is built from TRBV15 and TRBJ2-6; D perhaps matches TRBD2 (5 bases). Germline lookup yields CDR1 LNHNV and CDR2 YYDKDF (reference sequence). The CDR3 loop spans 17 amino acids. The V gene lost 1 base and the J gene lost 0 bases, with 10 bases spanning the gap. CDR3 loop: CATSRALGVSGANVLTF. The CDR3 DNA reads as TGTGCCACCAGCAGAGCCCTGGGAGTCTCTGGGGCCAACGTCCTGACTTTC.

V and J are TRBV6-5 and TRBJ1-2, with TRBD1 as a possible D gene (6 bases). The CDR3 runs to 14 residues. Per the germline V gene, CDR1 is MNHEY and CDR2 is SVGAGI. The V and J ends lost 5 bases and 3 bases respectively, with 13 bases between them. For the CDR3, the DNA is TGTGCCAGCAGTCCCCGGGACACAGACTATGGCTACACCTTC. Its translation is CASSPRDTDYGYTF.

In its sample, this clone was seen once. V gene TRBV28 combines with J gene TRBJ1-5; no clear D gene. This CDR3 is 14 amino acids long. Germline loops: CDR1 MDHEN, CDR2 SYDVKM. V dropped 6 bases and J dropped 7 bases, with 16 bases sitting between them. The CDR3 DNA reads as TGTGCCAGCAGCTTTGGATCTGGCGGGCAGCCCCAGCATTTT. Amino acid sequence: CASSFGSGGQPQHF.

The chain joins TRBV5-1 to TRBJ1-3; TRBD1 matches 8 bases. Germline assignment: CDR1 SGHRS and CDR2 YFSETQ. This CDR3 spans 14 amino acids. Trimming cost V 4 bases and J 2 bases; bases outside gene matches: 2. CDR3 amino acids: CASSETGAGNTIYF. The CDR3, as DNA: TGCGCCAGCAGCGAGACAGGGGCTGGAAACACCATATATTTT.

The rearrangement links TRBV28 to TRBJ1-1; TRBD1 is a possible D gene (5 bases). CDR3 length equals 14 residues. The V end was cut by 10 bases, the J end by 1 base, with 16 bases between. Per the germline V gene, CDR1 is MDHEN and CDR2 is SYDVKM. CDR3: CATFLGLGNTEAFF. CDR3 DNA sequence: TGTGCCACCTTCTTGGGGCTCGGGAACACTGAAGCTTTCTTT. The variable domain in full, completed from reference TRBV28 and TRBJ1-1, reads DVKVTQSSRYLVKRTGEKVFLECVQDMDHENMFWYRQDPGLGLRLIYFSYDVKMKEKGDIPEGYSVSREKKERFSLILESASTNQTSMYLCATFLGLGNTEAFFGQGTRLTVV.

This rearrangement joins TRBV4-3 to TRBJ2-1; 12 nucleotides line up with TRBD2. V shed 6 bases and J 6 bases; nucleotides not matched to a gene: 6. This CDR3 has 15 amino acids. CDR1 is LGHNA and CDR2 is YSLEER in the germline V gene. CDR3 protein: CASSLRTSGVNEQFF. The CDR3 region has the DNA TGCGCCAGCAGTCTCAGGACTAGCGGGGTCAATGAGCAGTTCTTC.

The chain is built from TRBV6-5 and TRBJ2-3, with 7 nucleotides matching TRBD1. The CDR3 consists of 12 residues. With V trimmed by 2 bases and J by 14 bases, 7 bases remained unmatched. Germline CDR1 and CDR2: MNHEY and SVGAGI. The CDR3: CASSYGQGDPYF. In DNA, the CDR3 is TGTGCCAGCAGTTACGGGCAGGGGGACCCGTATTTT.

CDR3 sequence: CASSIDSSSYNEQFF. DNA for the CDR3: TGTGCCAGTAGTATAGACTCGAGCTCCTACAATGAGCAGTTCTTC. J is TRBJ2-1 and V is TRBV19; no clear D gene. The germline V gene encodes CDR1 LNHDA and CDR2 SQIVND (reference sequence). V was pared by 0 bases and J by 0 bases, with 6 bases between. CDR3 length: 15 residues.

The V call is TRBV21-1, the J call TRBJ1-5. TRBV21-1 is described as a pseudogene. The CDR3 runs 16 residues. The DNA of the CDR3 is TGTGCCAGCAGCAAAGTTAGCAGAAGGTTCAATCAGCCCCAGCATTTT. Protein sequence: CASSKVSRRFNQPQHF.

J is TRBJ2-2 and V is TRBV5-6; 8 nucleotides match TRBD2. In germline, CDR1 is SGHDT, CDR2 YYEEEE. Unmatched junction bases numbered 9, after V lost 4 bases and J lost 4 bases. The CDR3 contains 16 residues. The DNA of the CDR3 is TGTGCCAGCAGCCCCGTTGACGGGGGGGTCACCGGGGAGCTGTTTTTT. Translating gives CASSPVDGGVTGELFF.

The V call is TRBV30, the J call TRBJ1-5; no firm D call. The V gene lost 2 bases and the J gene lost 8 bases, with 16 bases spanning the gap. Germline assignment: CDR1 GTSNPN and CDR2 SVGIG (reference sequence). CDR3 size: 14 residues. This chain's CDR3 is CAWSPSRGQEPQHF. DNA for the CDR3: TGTGCCTGGAGTCCGTCACGGGGTCAGGAGCCCCAGCATTTT. The entire variable domain, with the rest obtained from reference TRBV30 and TRBJ1-5, is as follows: SQTIHQWPATLVQPVGSPLSLECTVEGTSNPNLYWYRQAAGRGLQLLFYSVGIGQISSEVPQNLSASRPQDRQFILSSKKLLLSDSGFYLCAWSPSRGQEPQHFGDGTRLSIL.

The gene calls are TRBV14 and TRBJ2-1; 9 nucleotides agree with TRBD1. The CDR3 extends over 16 amino acids. The germline CDR1 and CDR2 sequences are SGHDN and FVKESK. The trim removed 1 base at V and 6 bases at J, leaving 7 bases unmatched. The CDR3 DNA is TGTGCCAGCAGCCAAGGGCGGGACAGGGCCCTCAATGAGCAGTTCTTC. The encoded protein is CASSQGRDRALNEQFF.